One and the same sample provided the 30 T cell receptor beta chains below, sequenced in a study of early T cells in non-severe SARS-CoV-2 infection. TCRdb used MiXCR to reprocess the 5' RACE reads, holding one entry per CDR3 protein. The sample carries tens of thousands of distinct CDR3 sequences, roughly 7.2% recorded once. Material: whole blood. These receptors originate from an adult who was a healthcare worker with PCR-confirmed SARS-CoV-2 infection or an uninfected control (not recorded which).

This clonotype has at least ten counts. The genes are TRBV7-9 and TRBJ2-7, with 7 bases matching TRBD1. The CDR3 has 15 amino acids. Germline CDR1 and CDR2: SEHNR and FQNEAQ (reference sequence). V gave up 5 bases and J gave up 4 bases; unmatched junction bases: 11. CDR3 in DNA: TGTGCCAGCAGCCCGTCTGAGGGGGCGAGGTACGAGCAGTACTTC. This encodes CASSPSEGARYEQYF.

This clonotype was counted at least ten times. The V call is TRBV27, the J call TRBJ1-6; D gene uncertain. CDR1 and CDR2 from the germline V gene are MNHEY and SMNVEV (reference sequence). This CDR3 contains 12 residues. The ends were cut back, 3 bases at V and 8 bases at J, with 5 bases in the middle. CDR3 region: CASSFQDSPLHF. The CDR3 region has the DNA TGTGCCAGCAGTTTCCAGGATTCACCCCTCCACTTT.

This clonotype appeared a few times. The chain employs TRBV20-1 and TRBJ2-7; D not certain. The V and J ends lost 2 bases and 5 bases respectively, with 10 bases between them. Germline V gene lookup returns CDR1 DFQATT and CDR2 SNEGSKA (reference sequence). The CDR3 contains 12 residues. CDR3 sequence (DNA): TGCAGTGCTAGACCGACATCCGACGAGCAGTACTTC. Its protein is CSARPTSDEQYF.

This clonotype was found many times. The chain couples TRBV28 to TRBJ1-1, with TRBD1 as a possible D gene (6 bases). CDR1 is MDHEN and CDR2 is SYDVKM in the germline V gene. Trimming shortened V by 6 bases and J by 0 bases, and 11 bases separated the two germline ends. The CDR3 loop spans 14 amino acids. Here the CDR3 reads CASSPGQLNTEAFF. CDR3 in DNA: TGTGCCAGCAGCCCTGGACAGTTGAACACTGAAGCTTTCTTT. Variable domain in full (rest from reference TRBV28 and TRBJ1-1): DVKVTQSSRYLVKRTGEKVFLECVQDMDHENMFWYRQDPGLGLRLIYFSYDVKMKEKGDIPEGYSVSREKKERFSLILESASTNQTSMYLCASSPGQLNTEAFFGQGTRLTVV.

Ten or more counts support this clonotype. The chain links TRBV21-1 to TRBJ2-7; the table names TRBD1, a call not compared with the DNA. TRBV21-1 is recorded as a pseudogene. The CDR3 is 14 residues long. Written as DNA, the CDR3 is TGTGCCAGCAGCCATCGGACAGGACCGTACGAGCAGTACTTC. The encoded protein is CASSHRTGPYEQYF.

This chain uses TRBV6-1 with TRBJ2-2; D gene ambiguous. V dropped 3 bases and J dropped 2 bases, with 22 bases sitting between them. The germline CDR1 and CDR2 sequences are MNHNS and SASEGT. This CDR3 is 19 amino acids long. The CDR3 bases are TGTGCCAGCAGTGAGTCCCCATCCCCGGACCGCATCAACACCGGGGAGCTGTTTTTT. It is translated as CASSESPSPDRINTGELFF.

This clonotype was found many times. CDR3 in amino acids: CASRDEGLPNTEAFF. Written as DNA, the CDR3 is TGTGCCAGCAGGGACGAGGGCCTCCCGAACACTGAAGCTTTCTTT. The chain joins TRBV2 to TRBJ1-1, with D hard to call. The CDR3 totals 15 residues. V lost 6 bases to trimming and J lost 1 base, with 15 bases between them. CDR1 is SNHLY, CDR2 FYNNEI, per germline.

This clonotype was seen repeatedly, ten times or more. V is TRBV10-3 and J is TRBJ1-1; TRBD1 agrees at 7 bases. The CDR3 has 15 amino acids. Germline V gene lookup returns CDR1 ENHRY and CDR2 SYGVKD. With V trimmed by 2 bases and J by 4 bases, 7 bases remained unmatched. CDR3 region: CAISERGQKVTEAFF. The CDR3 region has the DNA TGTGCCATCAGTGAGCGGGGACAGAAAGTCACTGAAGCTTTCTTT.

The genes are TRBV6-5 and TRBJ1-1, with D possibly matching TRBD1 (5 bases). The CDR3 extends over 16 amino acids. Germline CDR1 MNHEY, CDR2 SVGAGI. Trimming cost V 3 bases and J 1 base, with 15 bases left between them. This CDR3 is CASSYEKEGKNTEAFF. DNA of the CDR3: TGTGCCAGCAGTTATGAAAAGGAGGGGAAGAACACTGAAGCTTTCTTT.

The V and J genes are TRBV3-1 and TRBJ2-5; 10 nucleotides line up with TRBD2. The CDR3 sequence is 15 residues long. Germline assignment: CDR1 LGHDT and CDR2 YNNKEL (reference sequence). The ends lost 3 bases at V and 6 bases at J; junction bases unmatched: 7. CDR3 protein: CASSHSSGSRKTQYF. The CDR3 DNA is TGTGCCAGCAGCCATTCTAGCGGGAGTCGGAAGACCCAGTACTTC.

This clonotype rates as medium-sized (0.01 to 0.1%). CDR3 sequence reads: CSAPGQTAFPLHF. CDR3 coding DNA: TGCAGTGCCCCGGGACAGACTGCCTTCCCCCTCCACTTT. The chain combines TRBV20-1 with TRBJ1-6; 7 nucleotides match TRBD1. With 6 bases clipped from V and 13 bases from J, the junction kept 12 bases outside the gene matches. The CDR3 loop spans 13 amino acids. CDR1 DFQATT and CDR2 SNEGSKA come from the germline V gene (reference sequence).

In its sample, this clonotype was seen many times. This chain uses TRBV7-9 with TRBJ2-7, with a possible D match to TRBD2 (6 bases). Per germline, CDR1 SEHNR and CDR2 FQNEAQ (reference sequence). This CDR3 is built from 15 residues. Deletions cut 1 base from V and 1 base from J, with 11 bases between. Written as DNA, the CDR3 is TGTGCCAGCAGCTTAGGCGCGGGATCTTCCTACGAGCAGTACTTC. Protein sequence: CASSLGAGSSYEQYF.

The V gene is TRBV5-1, the J gene TRBJ2-7, with 7 bases lining up with TRBD1. J lost 3 bases, V lost 2 bases, and 5 bases had no gene match. The germline gives CDR1 SGHRS, CDR2 YFSETQ. This CDR3 spans 14 amino acids. The CDR3 DNA reads as TGCGCCAGCAGCTTCAACGACAGGGTCTACGAGCAGTACTTC. Translation gives CASSFNDRVYEQYF.

This clonotype was detected ten times or more. The V call is TRBV15, the J call TRBJ1-1; D not resolved. This CDR3 region has 16 residues. Germline CDR1 reads LNHNV; CDR2 reads YYDKDF (reference sequence). V was trimmed by 6 bases and J by 1 base, leaving 18 bases between them. Written as DNA, the CDR3 is TGTGCCACCAGTCCGTTCCTACATAAGCCGAACACTGAAGCTTTCTTT. Its translation is CATSPFLHKPNTEAFF.

A few counts support this clonotype. CDR3 sequence reads: CASSGSGTDTQYF. In DNA, the CDR3 is TGTGCCAGCAGCGGTAGTGGCACAGATACGCAGTATTTT. V is TRBV7-7 and J is TRBJ2-3; D is ambiguous. The ends were cut back, 5 bases at V and 1 base at J, with 7 bases in the middle. CDR3 length: 13 residues. Germline V gene sequence: CDR1 SSHAT, CDR2 FNYEAQ (reference sequence).

This clonotype was seen at least ten times. This chain connects TRBV20-1 to TRBJ1-1, with D maybe TRBD1 (6 bases). Germline V gives CDR1 DFQATT, CDR2 SNEGSKA (reference sequence). V was cut by 5 bases and J by 7 bases, with 20 bases left in between. The CDR3 is made up of 14 amino acids. The CDR3 bases are TGCAGTGCTTCCGTGGGGGGGCGCCGGTTTGAAGCTTTCTTT. Its translation is CSASVGGRRFEAFF.

This clonotype was observed many times. The chain joins TRBV27 to TRBJ2-3; D is unresolved. The germline V and J ends were trimmed by 5 bases and 2 bases, with 8 bases remaining between them. Germline lookup yields CDR1 MNHEY and CDR2 SMNVEV (reference sequence). The CDR3 spans 13 residues. CDR3 loop: CASSPSYTDTQYF. CDR3 nucleotide sequence: TGTGCCAGCAGTCCCTCTTACACAGATACGCAGTATTTT.

This clonotype was detected many times. J is TRBJ1-5 and V is TRBV20-1, with TRBD1 matching 10 bases. Per the germline V gene, CDR1 is DFQATT and CDR2 is SNEGSKA (reference sequence). V lost 3 bases, J lost 5 bases, and 1 base stayed unmatched. The CDR3 totals 13 residues. The CDR3 reads CSARGTGDQPQHF. The CDR3 DNA follows: TGCAGTGCTAGGGGGACAGGGGATCAGCCCCAGCATTTT.

This clonotype is classed as medium-sized. The chain's CDR3 is CSASDYSSYNEQFF. CDR3 coding DNA: TGCAGTGCTAGTGATTACAGCTCCTACAATGAGCAGTTCTTC. V gene TRBV20-1 combines with J gene TRBJ2-1; no clear D gene. Between the trimmed V and J ends, which lost 3 bases and 0 bases, there was a span of 9 bases. Germline V gene data show CDR1 as DFQATT and CDR2 as SNEGSKA (reference sequence). The CDR3 loop spans 14 amino acids.

This clonotype was seen ten or more times. The chain employs TRBV19 and TRBJ1-2; 8 nucleotides align to TRBD1. Germline CDR1 and CDR2: LNHDA and SQIVND (reference sequence). The junction had 5 bases not matched to a gene; V was cut back by 6 bases and J by 2 bases. The length of the CDR3 is 14 residues. This chain's CDR3 is CASSIRDRNYGYTF. The CDR3 DNA reads TGTGCCAGTAGCATCCGGGACAGGAACTATGGCTACACCTTC.

About this clonotype itself: A read error is possible here, since a much larger clone lies one base away. V and J are TRBV12-3 or TRBV12-4 and TRBJ1-2, with D possibly being TRBD1 (5 bases). The CDR3 runs to 17 residues. The germline V and J ends were trimmed by 1 base and 3 bases, with 18 bases remaining between them. The CDR3 here is CASSLGIGAYQDYGYTF. In DNA, the CDR3 is TGTGCCAGCAGTTTAGGGATAGGGGCATACCAAGACTATGGCTACACCTTC.

This clonotype has at least ten counts. V usage is TRBV6-6 and J usage is TRBJ2-7, with D maybe TRBD2 (6 bases). Per germline, CDR1 MNHNY and CDR2 SVGAGI (reference sequence). The CDR3 sequence is 14 residues long. Trimming pared 4 bases from V and 3 bases from J, leaving 13 bases between. The CDR3 reads CASSFGTWNYEQYF. DNA of the CDR3: TGTGCCAGCAGTTTCGGGACTTGGAACTACGAGCAGTACTTC.

This clonotype was counted many times. Sequence at one end of the junction differs from germline and may be a read error. The chain carries TRBV20-1 and TRBJ2-1, with TRBD2 matching over 7 bases. CDR1 and CDR2 (germline): DFQATT, SNEGSKA (reference sequence). This CDR3 comprises 13 residues. In DNA, the CDR3 is TGCAGCGCTACAAGCGGGGTGTACAATGAGCAGTTCTTC. Translated: CSATSGVYNEQFF.

This clonotype was observed many times. The chain carries TRBV5-1 and TRBJ2-1; D gene ambiguous. V gave up 3 bases and J gave up 7 bases, with 8 bases separating them. Germline CDR1 reads SGHRS; CDR2 reads YFSETQ. There are 12 residues in the CDR3. The CDR3 protein is CASSSLGNEQFF. CDR3 coding DNA: TGCGCCAGCAGCTCACTGGGAAATGAGCAGTTCTTC.

This clonotype was found many times. The V call is TRBV11-2, the J call TRBJ2-2, with D possibly being TRBD1 (5 bases). CDR1 is SGHAT, CDR2 FQNNGV, per germline. The CDR3 sequence is 17 residues long. The germline V and J ends were trimmed by 1 base and 6 bases, with 18 bases remaining between them. In nucleotides, the CDR3 is TGTGCCAGCAGCTTAGTCCCGGCCAGGGAAATTCCCGGGGAGCTGTTTTTT. It is translated as CASSLVPAREIPGELFF.

J is TRBJ2-3 and V is TRBV13, with 7 bases lining up with TRBD2. Germline V gene data show CDR1 as PRHDT and CDR2 as FYEKMQ (reference sequence). J was trimmed by 6 bases and V by 2 bases; bases with no gene match: 14. The CDR3 runs to 17 residues. The CDR3 loop reads CASSLPHQRGPMDTQYF. The CDR3 DNA is TGTGCCAGCAGCTTACCACACCAGCGGGGACCAATGGATACGCAGTATTTT.

Many counts were recorded for this clonotype. This chain uses TRBV5-1 with TRBJ1-2, with 7 bases matching TRBD1. Trimming took 4 bases from V and 0 from J; bases not matched to a gene: 15. This CDR3 comprises 18 residues. Germline V gene lookup returns CDR1 SGHRS and CDR2 YFSETQ. In nucleotides, the CDR3 is TGCGCCAGCAGCGGGGCTCCCGGGACAGCAAAATCTAACTATGGCTACACCTTC. It yields the protein CASSGAPGTAKSNYGYTF.

CDR3 in amino acids: CASSQRLADYTGELFF. The CDR3 coding sequence is TGTGCCAGCAGCCAAAGACTAGCGGACTACACCGGGGAGCTGTTTTTT. V is TRBV4-2 and J is TRBJ2-2, with TRBD2 matching over 9 bases. The V gene end was trimmed by 2 bases and the J gene end by 3 bases; junction bases not matched to a gene: 4. Germline CDR1 is LGHNA and CDR2 is YNFKEQ. This CDR3 has 16 residues.

This clonotype was seen repeatedly, ten times or more. The chain uses TRBV24-1 and TRBJ1-1, with TRBD1 identical over 9 bases. Per the germline V gene, CDR1 is KGHDR and CDR2 is SFDVKD. There are 14 residues in the CDR3. The V and J ends lost 5 bases and 5 bases, in that order; junction bases with no gene match: 5. The CDR3 coding sequence is TGTGCCACCAGTGCCGGACAGGGGAGAACTGAAGCTTTCTTT. Protein product: CATSAGQGRTEAFF.

This clonotype was detected only a few times. The chain carries TRBV2 and TRBJ2-5; D remains unclear. This CDR3 comprises 13 residues. Trimming cost V 6 bases and J 3 bases, with 11 bases left between them. Germline assignment: CDR1 SNHLY and CDR2 FYNNEI. The CDR3 nucleotides are TGTGCCAGCAGCGCCGACCACAAAGAGACCCAGTACTTC. It codes for CASSADHKETQYF.